The next 25 T cell receptor beta chains were all read from a single sample in a study of T-cell reconstitution after alpha-beta-depleted transplantation in children. Unique molecular identifiers were built into the TCRbeta library. TCRdb independently ran MiXCR on the PCR reads; one entry per CDR3 protein. Counted here are approximately 110,000 distinct CDR3 sequences, 10% occurring once; the ten biggest clones make up less than 45%. This specimen was PBMCs, taken before TCRalphabeta/CD19-depleted stem cell transplant. The receptors were gathered from a boy younger than 10 with acute lymphoblastic leukemia, due to receive a stem cell transplant.

This clonotype has only a few counts. J is TRBJ2-7 and V is TRBV12-3 or TRBV12-4; D is possibly TRBD1 or TRBD2 (5 bases each). V lost 5 bases to trimming and J lost 4 bases, with 9 bases between them. The CDR3 extends over 12 amino acids. CDR3 sequence reads: CASSLGEYEQYF. CDR3 DNA sequence: TGTGCCAGCAGTCTGGGGGAGTACGAGCAGTACTTC.

This chain links TRBV2 with TRBJ2-1; TRBD2 aligns across 10 bases. This CDR3 is 12 amino acids long. J lost 12 bases, V lost 6 bases, and 5 bases had no gene match. Germline V gene data show CDR1 as SNHLY and CDR2 as FYNNEI. This CDR3 reads CASSLLAGRQFF. For the CDR3, the DNA is TGTGCCAGCAGCTTACTAGCGGGAAGGCAGTTCTTC.

There are a few counts of this clonotype. The J gene is TRBJ2-3, the V gene TRBV7-8; unclear D gene. Per the germline V gene, CDR1 is SGHVS and CDR2 is FQNEAQ. V gave up 5 bases and J gave up 3 bases, with 15 bases separating them. The CDR3 spans 15 residues. The CDR3 sequence is CASSRQRTGTDTQYF. For the CDR3, the DNA is TGTGCCAGCAGCCGACAACGGACGGGTACAGATACGCAGTATTTT. The full variable domain, completed using reference TRBV7-8 and TRBJ2-3, is GAGVSQSPRYKVAKRGQDVALRCDPISGHVSLFWYQQALGQGPEFLTYFQNEAQLDKSGLPSDRFFAERPEGSVSTLKIQRTQQEDSAVYLCASSRQRTGTDTQYFGPGTRLTVL.

In this sample, this clonotype turned up many times. The V gene is TRBV2, the J gene TRBJ2-1; the match to TRBD2 covers 11 bases. Germline loops: CDR1 SNHLY, CDR2 FYNNEI. The CDR3 sequence is 15 residues long. V shed 6 bases, J shed 6 bases, and the junction held 7 bases outside the gene matches. Here the CDR3 reads CASSDTSGSGNEQFF. CDR3 nucleotides: TGTGCCAGCAGCGATACTAGCGGGAGTGGCAATGAGCAGTTCTTC.

This clonotype was observed many times. The rearrangement joins TRBV7-9 to TRBJ2-1; maybe TRBD2 (5 bases). Trimming shortened V by 7 bases and J by 10 bases, and 17 bases separated the two germline ends. The CDR3 sequence is 13 residues long. Germline CDR1 SEHNR, CDR2 FQNEAQ (reference sequence). The CDR3 bases are TGTGCCAGCACCAAGGCGGGCGCCCAAGAGCAGTTCTTC. It translates to CASTKAGAQEQFF.

The chain has TRBV4-2 and TRBJ1-3; D unclear. Germline V lookup: CDR1 LGHNA, CDR2 YNFKEQ. This CDR3 is 18 amino acids long. Trimming cost V 0 bases and J 0 bases, with 15 bases left between them. The CDR3 here is CASSQEMPGWISGNTIYF. The CDR3 DNA sequence: TGTGCCAGCAGCCAAGAGATGCCCGGCTGGATCTCTGGAAACACCATATATTTT.

This clonotype was seen only a few times. This sequence joins TRBV27 and TRBJ2-5, with TRBD2 matching 12 bases. The CDR3 runs 17 residues. V dropped 0 bases and J dropped 5; count of bases not matched to a gene: 7. In germline, CDR1 is MNHEY, CDR2 SMNVEV (reference sequence). CDR3 loop: CASSLSRGLAGRETQYF. The CDR3 DNA reads as TGTGCCAGCAGTTTATCAAGAGGACTAGCGGGAAGGGAGACCCAGTACTTC.

This clonotype was observed at least ten times. The rearrangement links TRBV7-6 to TRBJ2-2; D is undetermined. Germline CDR1 is SGHVS and CDR2 is FNYEAQ. The CDR3 contains 14 residues. Trimming removed 6 bases from V and 1 base from J, with 9 bases in between. The chain's CDR3 is CASSLRKNTGELFF. CDR3 nucleotides: TGTGCCAGCAGTTTGAGGAAGAACACCGGGGAGCTGTTTTTT.

This clonotype appeared a single time. The V gene is TRBV3-1, the J gene TRBJ1-1; the D gene is possibly TRBD1 (5 bases). This CDR3 contains 13 residues. In germline, CDR1 is LGHDT, CDR2 YNNKEL (reference sequence). The ends were cut back, 5 bases at V and 9 bases at J, with 16 bases in the middle. Here the CDR3 DNA reads TGTGCCAGCAGCTTTGAAATTGGGGACCAAGCTTTCTTT. Protein sequence: CASSFEIGDQAFF.

This clonotype was found a few times. The V gene is TRBV5-5, the J gene TRBJ2-2; a weak D match, TRBD2 (5 bases). This CDR3 has 16 residues. V lost 0 bases, J lost 3 bases, and 12 bases lay in between. Germline V gene lookup returns CDR1 SGHKS and CDR2 YYEKEE (reference sequence). The DNA of the CDR3 is TGTGCCAGCAGCTTGGAACCAGCGGAGTACACCGGGGAGCTGTTTTTT. This sequence encodes CASSLEPAEYTGELFF.

The CDR3 loop reads CASSLSQGREGRGIAQFF. CDR3 in DNA: TGTGCCAGCAGTTTATCCCAAGGGCGGGAGGGCCGGGGGATTGCGCAGTTCTTC. The rearrangement links TRBV12-3 or TRBV12-4 to TRBJ2-1; TRBD2 agrees at 9 bases. J was trimmed by 12 bases and V by 2 bases; bases with no gene match: 20. CDR3 length: 18 amino acids.

This chain connects TRBV20-1 to TRBJ2-5; 12 nucleotides agree with TRBD2. The CDR3 consists of 15 residues. Looked up from germline, CDR1 is DFQATT and CDR2 is SNEGSKA (reference sequence). Trimming cost V 3 bases and J 6 bases; bases outside gene matches: 8. The CDR3, as DNA: TGCAGTGCTAGTCCTAGCGGGAGGGCATTGAAGACCCAGTACTTC. Amino acid sequence: CSASPSGRALKTQYF.

This clonotype was found once. The rearrangement joins TRBV12-3 or TRBV12-4 to TRBJ2-5; D call uncertain. The CDR3 runs 19 residues. Trimming took off 1 base at V and 0 bases at J, with 21 bases between the two ends. Here the CDR3 reads CASSLGVWQTHSYQETQYF. The CDR3, as DNA: TGTGCCAGCAGTTTAGGGGTTTGGCAGACCCATAGCTACCAAGAGACCCAGTACTTC.

The chain uses TRBV28 and TRBJ2-1; 7 nucleotides agree with TRBD2. Per the germline V gene, CDR1 is MDHEN and CDR2 is SYDVKM. The CDR3 runs to 15 residues. V gave up 2 bases and J gave up 7 bases; unmatched junction bases: 8. The CDR3 DNA reads as TGTGCCAGCAGTTTAACGGCGGGGAGGGTTAATGAGCAGTTCTTC. Its translation is CASSLTAGRVNEQFF.

This clonotype was counted ten times or more. This chain connects TRBV30 to TRBJ2-4; TRBD2 matches 16 bases. The CDR3 consists of 17 residues. CDR1 and CDR2 from the germline V gene are GTSNPN and SVGIG (reference sequence). V lost 7 bases and J lost 1; bases outside the gene matches: 7. The CDR3 DNA is TGTGCCTACCGGGGACTAGCGGGAGGGTTGGCCAAAAACATTCAGTACTTC. This gives the protein CAYRGLAGGLAKNIQYF.

The CDR3 loop reads CASSLGFAQETQYF. The DNA for the CDR3 is TGTGCCAGCAGCCTCGGTTTCGCCCAGGAGACCCAGTACTTC. The J gene is TRBJ2-5, the V gene TRBV14; D unclear. Germline CDR1 and CDR2: SGHDN and FVKESK. The CDR3 spans 14 residues. The V gene lost 4 bases and the J gene lost 5 bases, with 14 bases spanning the gap.

This clonotype was picked up a small number of times. The genes are TRBV24-1 and TRBJ2-3; 7 bases align to TRBD1. Germline CDR1 reads KGHDR; CDR2 reads SFDVKD. V trimming: 0 bases; J trimming: 0 bases; junction bases outside the gene matches: 5. CDR3 size: 17 residues. In nucleotides, the CDR3 is TGTGCCACCAGTGATTTGCGGACAGGACCAAGCACAGATACGCAGTATTTT. It encodes CATSDLRTGPSTDTQYF.

The CDR3 DNA reads TGCGCCAGCAGGAGTGGGGGGGGCTATGGCTACACCTTC. Translation: CASRSGGGYGYTF. The gene calls are TRBV5-1 and TRBJ1-2; D possibly corresponds to TRBD1 (5 bases). Germline assignment: CDR1 SGHRS and CDR2 YFSETQ. V lost 5 bases to trimming and J lost 4 bases, with 12 bases between them. The CDR3 length is 13 residues.

This CDR3 reads CASSPLGAGANVLTF. Here the CDR3 DNA reads TGTGCCAGCAGCCCCCTGGGGGCTGGGGCCAACGTCCTGACTTTC. The V call is TRBV14, the J call TRBJ2-6; tentatively, D is TRBD1 or TRBD2 (5 bases each). V was shortened by 4 bases and J by 2 bases, with 9 bases between the two germline ends. Germline CDR1 is SGHDN and CDR2 is FVKESK. The CDR3 covers 15 residues.

This clonotype has a count of ten or more. V is TRBV12-3 or TRBV12-4 and J is TRBJ2-5, with D unclear. Trimming left V 5 bases short and J 5 bases short, with 12 bases between. The CDR3 runs to 13 residues. The CDR3 protein is CASSIRLGETQYF. CDR3 nucleotides: TGTGCCAGCAGTATACGACTGGGGGAGACCCAGTACTTC.

This clonotype was picked up a small number of times. The chain has TRBV5-1 and TRBJ2-7; D gene ambiguous. Trimming removed 2 bases at V and 4 bases at J, with 22 bases between. The CDR3 runs to 17 residues. CDR1 SGHRS and CDR2 YFSETQ come from the germline V gene. CDR3 protein: CASSFNSKTESAYEQYF. The CDR3 DNA follows: TGCGCCAGCAGCTTCAATTCTAAGACGGAGAGTGCTTACGAGCAGTACTTC.

The table lists this clonotype with a few counts. This chain joins TRBV4-1 and TRBJ2-3, with D unclear. V was cut by 0 bases and J by 3 bases, with 10 bases left in between. Germline V CDR1 and CDR2: MGHRA, YSYEKL. This CDR3 spans 15 amino acids. Here the CDR3 reads CASSQEPQGTDTQYF. Here the CDR3 DNA reads TGCGCCAGCAGCCAAGAACCCCAAGGGACAGATACGCAGTATTTT.

This clonotype was observed a handful of times. J is TRBJ1-2 and V is TRBV5-6; D ambiguous. V dropped 1 base and J dropped 8 bases, with 9 bases sitting between them. This CDR3 is built from 12 residues. The germline CDR1 and CDR2 sequences are SGHDT and YYEEEE. CDR3 DNA sequence: TGTGCCAGCAGCTTGAAAGAACGAGGCTACACCTTC. It encodes CASSLKERGYTF.

Only a few counts were recorded for this clonotype. This rearrangement joins TRBV29-1 to TRBJ1-5; TRBD1 agrees at 8 bases. This CDR3 contains 13 residues. V was pared by 7 bases and J by 1 base, with 3 bases of the junction left unmatched. Germline lookup yields CDR1 SQVTM and CDR2 ANQGSEA. CDR3 region: CSARTGSNQPQHF. CDR3 coding DNA: TGCAGCGCCCGGACAGGGAGCAATCAGCCCCAGCATTTT.

This chain joins TRBV12-3 or TRBV12-4 and TRBJ1-2; D is unresolved. The CDR3 loop spans 13 amino acids. Trimming pared 7 bases from V and 6 bases from J, leaving 15 bases between. CDR3 sequence: CASTIGRENGYTF. CDR3 DNA: TGTGCCAGCACCATTGGACGGGAGAATGGCTACACCTTC.